This T cell receptor beta chain was identified during a study of monozygotic twins with inflammatory bowel disease (dated by TCRdb to the late 2010s). About the full investigation: The full study comprised around 28 monozygotic twin pairs: nine German pairs (four IBD-concordant, five IBD-discordant) and 19 IBD-discordant Danish pairs. Disease-associated traits were sought mainly through comparisons between IBD patients and their genetically identical healthy co-twins within discordant pairs. Each individual had, on average, about 151 000 unique TCRalpha sequences and 181 000 unique TCRbeta sequences available for analysis. The investigation overall reported the following: Differing immunosuppressive treatments among patients may have added background noise and inter-individual variability to the repertoires. Repertoire similarity did not differ between concordant and discordant twins, possibly due to limited statistical power. Distinction between different T cell subtypes could not be achieved in the analysis. TCRbeta repertoire diversity, by inverse Simpson index, was decreased in IBD patients compared with their healthy co-twins. No single strong signal or clonotype linked to IBD turned up in the results, so the idea that one exists was not supported. Compared with healthy twins, IBD patients shared fewer clonotypes with other individuals, and the difference was most pronounced in patients with signs of disease activity.

Libraries were built with 5' RACE. The input for every TCR library was roughly 3,300 ng of total RNA. For each sample, cDNA synthesis was carried out in eight separate reactions using SMARTScribe reverse transcriptase. During cDNA synthesis, template switching introduced unique molecular identifiers that contained a 6-nucleotide sample barcode. TCRalpha and TCRbeta cDNA was amplified by two nested PCRs of around 16 and 10 cycles, with bead purification after each PCR. Before amplification, cDNA was treated with uracil DNA-glycosylase and purified using the QIAquick PCR purification kit. The second PCR added Illumina TruSeq-compatible adapters along with sample-specific barcodes. Library quality and concentration were assessed using TapeStation and Qubit, and about 5 ng of each library was pooled. Pooled libraries were sequenced on an Illumina HiSeq2500 single-index Rapid Run with 2 x 100 bp reads and custom sequencing primers. In the paper's pipeline: MiGEC version 1.2.6 was used for UMI-based consensus assembly to correct PCR and sequencing errors. MiXCR version 2.1.1 handled V(D)J alignment, clonotype assembly and CDR3 extraction. To normalise gene usage, clonotype sharing and MAIT/NKT TCR abundance, the top 1000, 10 000 and 20 000 clonotypes in each sample were analysed. Diversity was computed as the inverse Simpson index with the vegan R package after downsampling to 27 000 UMIs. Paired Mann-Whitney U tests were applied to discordant twin pairs, and Benjamini-Hochberg correction was used for multiple testing. Once TCRdb had reprocessed the reads, it stored one entry per CDR3 protein sequence and supplied no DNA. In this record, the V and J calls reflect TCRdb's handling and not the investigators' own analysis. The table for this sample shows 150,000 to 200,000 distinct CDR3 sequences. Under 3.5% of the sample lies in the top ten.

Comment on this clonotype: There is no known antigen for this receptor.

From each donor, a roughly 2.5 ml peripheral blood sample was collected into PAXgene tubes and stored at -80 degrees C. Without any T cell sorting, total RNA was extracted from whole blood using the PAXgene blood miRNA kit on an automated QIAcube. Deep TCRalpha and TCRbeta repertoire profiling with unique molecular barcoding was performed on peripheral blood of monozygotic twin pairs concordant or discordant for inflammatory bowel disease. Smoking habits were recorded for all twin pairs, and individuals were classified as current, former or never smokers. The CDR3 sequence holds 13 residues, the cysteine and phenylalanine included. The protein alone is recorded here. CDR1 WSHSY and CDR2 SAAADI are derived from the germline V gene.

The rearrangement joined TRBV10-2 to TRBJ2-1. The sample comprised blood. This TCR was recovered from a human donor with ulcerative colitis or Crohn's disease, or a healthy co-twin of an affected twin (not recorded which). The CDR3 reads CASSDSYYNEQFF.